The next 7 T cell receptor beta chains were all read from a single sample in a study of T cell responses to AZD1222 COVID-19 vaccine. Produced via immunoSEQ multiplex PCR; TCRdb's table is partial and in-frame only. Here the sample spans more than 95,000 clones, roughly 89% being singletons. This material consisted of peripheral blood, taken on day 0 of AZD1222 vaccination. The receptors come from an adult in good health.

The sample holds one count of this clone. The rearrangement joins TRBV9 to TRBJ2-7; TRBD1 agrees at 9 bases. The V gene's germline CDR1 is SGDLS and CDR2 YYNGEE. J gave up 6 bases and V 1 base, and 5 bases lay outside the gene matches. This CDR3 has 14 amino acids. CDR3 protein: CASSVRDRDGEQYF. CDR3 nucleotide sequence: TGTGCCAGCAGCGTAAGGGACAGGGATGGCGAGCAGTACTTC.

The J gene is TRBJ1-6, the V gene TRBV30, with D possibly matching TRBD1 (5 bases). CDR1 is GTSNPN and CDR2 is SVGIG in the germline V gene (reference sequence). This CDR3 has 17 residues. The ends were cut back, 2 bases at V and 11 bases at J, with 25 bases in the middle. The CDR3 DNA is TGTGCCTGGAGTTCCCATTCTCGCAGGGTAATAAGAGCACCCCTCCACTTT. Its protein is CAWSSHSRRVIRAPLHF.

The gene calls are TRBV7-8 and TRBJ2-3; D possibly corresponds to TRBD2 (6 bases). V lost 2 bases and J 8 bases, leaving 8 bases between the germline ends. The germline V gene encodes CDR1 SGHVS and CDR2 FQNEAQ. The CDR3 has 12 residues. The CDR3 sequence is CASSLSGVTQYF. CDR3 in DNA: TGTGCCAGCAGCTTATCGGGGGTTACGCAGTATTTT. Full variable domain (remainder filled in from reference TRBV7-8 and TRBJ2-3): GAGVSQSPRYKVAKRGQDVALRCDPISGHVSLFWYQQALGQGPEFLTYFQNEAQLDKSGLPSDRFFAERPEGSVSTLKIQRTQQEDSAVYLCASSLSGVTQYFGPGTRLTVL.

The V and J genes are TRBV12-5 and TRBJ1-1; 8 bases agree with TRBD1. The CDR3 totals 13 residues. The germline V gene has CDR1 LGHNT and CDR2 FRNRAP. The V gene end was trimmed by 10 bases and the J gene end by 3 bases; junction bases not matched to a gene: 7. The CDR3 sequence: CATQQGEDTEAFF. CDR3 nucleotide sequence: TGTGCTACCCAACAGGGGGAGGACACTGAAGCTTTCTTT.

This clone was seen more than once but under ten times. The J gene is TRBJ2-7, the V gene TRBV3-1 (or the pseudogene TRBV3-2); 7 bases agree with TRBD2. Germline V gene sequence: CDR1 LGHDT, CDR2 YNNKEL (reference sequence). The trim removed 4 bases at V and 1 base at J, leaving 4 bases unmatched. CDR3 size: 14 residues. The DNA of the CDR3 is TGTGCCAGCAGCCCCCGGACTAGTTCCTACGAGCAGTACTTC. This codes for CASSPRTSSYEQYF.

The chain recombines TRBV5-1 with TRBJ1-1; TRBD1 agrees at 8 bases. The ends lost 2 bases at V and 1 base at J; junction bases unmatched: 4. This CDR3 is built from 15 residues. Germline CDR1 reads SGHRS; CDR2 reads YFSETQ. CDR3 DNA: TGCGCCAGCAGCTTTCGGGGACAGGCGAACACTGAAGCTTTCTTT. Amino acids: CASSFRGQANTEAFF.

The gene calls are TRBV5-1 and TRBJ2-2, with D possibly matching TRBD2 (6 bases). The CDR3 sequence is 15 residues long. Germline V CDR1 and CDR2: SGHRS, YFSETQ. V lost 2 bases and J 4 bases, leaving 12 bases between the germline ends. CDR3 amino acids: CASSFEGAGTGELFF. The CDR3 DNA sequence: TGCGCCAGCAGCTTTGAGGGAGCGGGCACCGGGGAGCTGTTTTTT.